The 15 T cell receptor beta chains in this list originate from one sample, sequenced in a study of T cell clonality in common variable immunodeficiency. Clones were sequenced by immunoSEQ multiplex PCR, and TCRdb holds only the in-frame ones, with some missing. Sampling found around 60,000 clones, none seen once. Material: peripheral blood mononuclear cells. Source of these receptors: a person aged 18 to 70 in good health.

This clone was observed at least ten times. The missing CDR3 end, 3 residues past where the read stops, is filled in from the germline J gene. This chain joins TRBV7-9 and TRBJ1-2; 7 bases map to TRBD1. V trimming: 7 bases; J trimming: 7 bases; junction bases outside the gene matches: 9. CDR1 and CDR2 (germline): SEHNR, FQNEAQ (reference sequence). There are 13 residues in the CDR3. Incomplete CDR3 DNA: TGTGCCAGCAACGGACAGGACACCCGTGGC. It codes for CASNGQDTRG. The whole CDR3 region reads CASNGQDTRGYTF.

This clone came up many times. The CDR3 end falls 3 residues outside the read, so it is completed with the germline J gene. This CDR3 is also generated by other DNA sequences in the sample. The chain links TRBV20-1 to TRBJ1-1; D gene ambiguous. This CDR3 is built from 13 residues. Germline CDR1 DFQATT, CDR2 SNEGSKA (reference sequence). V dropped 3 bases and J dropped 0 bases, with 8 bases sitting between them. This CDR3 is CSASRLLNTEAFF. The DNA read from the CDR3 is TGCAGTGCTAGTCGGTTGCTGAACACTGAA.

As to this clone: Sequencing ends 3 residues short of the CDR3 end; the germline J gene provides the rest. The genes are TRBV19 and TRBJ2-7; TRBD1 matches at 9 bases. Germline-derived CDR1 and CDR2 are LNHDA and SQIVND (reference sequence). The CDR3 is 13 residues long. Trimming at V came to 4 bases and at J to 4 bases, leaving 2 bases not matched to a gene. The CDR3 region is CASSTDRGYEQYF. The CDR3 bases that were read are TGTGCCAGTAGTACCGACAGGGGGTACGAG. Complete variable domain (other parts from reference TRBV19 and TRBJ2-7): DGGITQSPKYLFRKEGQNVTLSCEQNLNHDAMYWYRQDPGQGLRLIYYSQIVNDFQKGDIAEGYSVSREKKESFPLTVTSAQKNPTAFYLCASSTDRGYEQYFGPGTRLTVT.

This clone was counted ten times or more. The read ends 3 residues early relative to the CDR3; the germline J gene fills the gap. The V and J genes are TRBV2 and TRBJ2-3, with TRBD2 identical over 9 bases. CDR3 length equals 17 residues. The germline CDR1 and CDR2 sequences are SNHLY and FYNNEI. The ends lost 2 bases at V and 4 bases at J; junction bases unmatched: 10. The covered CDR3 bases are TGTGCCAGCAGTGAATCGCGGGAGGGCCGATCCCCAGATACG. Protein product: CASSESREGRSPDT. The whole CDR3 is CASSESREGRSPDTQYF.

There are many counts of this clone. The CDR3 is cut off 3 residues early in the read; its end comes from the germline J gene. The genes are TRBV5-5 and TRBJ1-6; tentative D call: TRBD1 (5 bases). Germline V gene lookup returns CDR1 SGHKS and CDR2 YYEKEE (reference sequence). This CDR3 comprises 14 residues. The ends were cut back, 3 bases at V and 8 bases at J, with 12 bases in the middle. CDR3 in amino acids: CASSWGVSDSPLHF. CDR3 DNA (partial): TGTGCCAGCAGCTGGGGCGTTTCTGATTCACCC.

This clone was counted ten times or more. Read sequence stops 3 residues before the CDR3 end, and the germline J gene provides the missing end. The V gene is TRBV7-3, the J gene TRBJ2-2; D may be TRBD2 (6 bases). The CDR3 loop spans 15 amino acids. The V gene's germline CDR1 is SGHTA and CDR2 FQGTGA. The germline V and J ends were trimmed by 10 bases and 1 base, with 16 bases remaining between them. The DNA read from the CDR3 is TGTGCCACCTCCTCGGCCGGGGGGAACACCGGGGAG. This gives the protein CATSSAGGNTGE. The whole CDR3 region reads CATSSAGGNTGELFF.

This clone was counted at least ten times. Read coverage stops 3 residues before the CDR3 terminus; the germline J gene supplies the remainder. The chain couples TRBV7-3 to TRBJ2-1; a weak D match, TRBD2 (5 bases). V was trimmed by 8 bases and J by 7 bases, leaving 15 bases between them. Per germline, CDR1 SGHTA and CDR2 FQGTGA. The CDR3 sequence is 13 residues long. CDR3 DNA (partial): TGTGCCAGCGGGTCGGCGGGCAGGAATGAG. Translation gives CASGSAGRNE. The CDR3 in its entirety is CASGSAGRNEQFF.

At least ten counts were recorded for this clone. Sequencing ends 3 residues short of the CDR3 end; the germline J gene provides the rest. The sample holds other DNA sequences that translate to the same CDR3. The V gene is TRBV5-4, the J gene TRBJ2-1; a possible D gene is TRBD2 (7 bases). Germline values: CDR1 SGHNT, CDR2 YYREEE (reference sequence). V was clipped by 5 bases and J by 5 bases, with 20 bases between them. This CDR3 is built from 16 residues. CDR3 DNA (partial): TGTGCCAGCAGTTTTGTTAGGGGGGGGCCGCACAATGAG. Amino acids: CASSFVRGGPHNE. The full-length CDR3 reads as CASSFVRGGPHNEQFF.

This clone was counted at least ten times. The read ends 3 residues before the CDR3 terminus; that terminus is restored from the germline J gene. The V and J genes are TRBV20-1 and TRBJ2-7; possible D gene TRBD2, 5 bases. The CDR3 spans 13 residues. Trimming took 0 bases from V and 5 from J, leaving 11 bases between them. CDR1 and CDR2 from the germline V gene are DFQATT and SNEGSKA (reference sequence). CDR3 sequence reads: CSARDLAMHEQYF. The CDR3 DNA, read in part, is TGCAGTGCTAGAGATCTAGCCATGCACGAG.

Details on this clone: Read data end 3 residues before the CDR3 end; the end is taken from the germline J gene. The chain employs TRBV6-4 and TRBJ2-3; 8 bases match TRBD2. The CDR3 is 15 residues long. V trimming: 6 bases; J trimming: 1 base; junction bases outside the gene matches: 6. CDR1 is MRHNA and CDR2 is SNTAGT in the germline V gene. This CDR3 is CASSAGGLGTDTQYF. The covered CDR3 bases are TGTGCCAGCAGCGCGGGAGGATTGGGCACAGATACG.

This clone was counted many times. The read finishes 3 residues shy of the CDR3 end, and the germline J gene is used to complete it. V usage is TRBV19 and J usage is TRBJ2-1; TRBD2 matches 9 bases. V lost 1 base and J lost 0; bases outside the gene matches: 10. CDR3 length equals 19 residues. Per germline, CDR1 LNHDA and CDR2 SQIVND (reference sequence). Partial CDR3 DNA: TGTGCCAGTAGTATAGCAGGGTCTAGCGGGGCCTCCTCCTACAATGAG. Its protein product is CASSIAGSSGASSYNE. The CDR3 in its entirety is CASSIAGSSGASSYNEQFF.

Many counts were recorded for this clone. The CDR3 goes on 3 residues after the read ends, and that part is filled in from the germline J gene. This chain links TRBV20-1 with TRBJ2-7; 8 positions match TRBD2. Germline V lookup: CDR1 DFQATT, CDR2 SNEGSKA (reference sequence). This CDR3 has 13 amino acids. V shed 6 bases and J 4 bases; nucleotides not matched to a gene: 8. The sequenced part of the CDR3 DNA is TGCAGTGCCGCCCCTCGGGAGGGGTACGAG. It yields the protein CSAAPREGYE. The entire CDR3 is CSAAPREGYEQYF.

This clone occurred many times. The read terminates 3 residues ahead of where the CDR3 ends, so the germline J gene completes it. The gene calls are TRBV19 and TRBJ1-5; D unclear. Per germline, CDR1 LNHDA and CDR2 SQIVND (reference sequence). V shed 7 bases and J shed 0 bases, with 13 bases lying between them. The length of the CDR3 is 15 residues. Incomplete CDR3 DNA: TGTGCCAGTACTGAGGACTCAGATAGCAATCAGCCC. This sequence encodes CASTEDSDSNQP. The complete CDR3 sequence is CASTEDSDSNQPQHF.

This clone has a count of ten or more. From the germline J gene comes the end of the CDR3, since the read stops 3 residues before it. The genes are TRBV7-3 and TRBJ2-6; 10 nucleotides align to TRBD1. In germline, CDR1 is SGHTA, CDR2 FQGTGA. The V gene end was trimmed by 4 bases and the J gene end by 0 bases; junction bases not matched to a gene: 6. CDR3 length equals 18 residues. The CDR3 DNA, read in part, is TGTGCCAGCAGCTCTACGGGACAGGGGAGCTCTGGGGCCAACGTC. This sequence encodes CASSSTGQGSSGANV. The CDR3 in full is CASSSTGQGSSGANVLTF. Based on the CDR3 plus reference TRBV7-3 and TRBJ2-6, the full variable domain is GAGVSQTPSNKVTEKGKYVELRCDPISGHTALYWYRQSLGQGPEFLIYFQGTGAADDSGLPNDRFFAVRPEGSVSTLKIQRTERGDSAVYLCASSSTGQGSSGANVLTFGAGSRLTVL.

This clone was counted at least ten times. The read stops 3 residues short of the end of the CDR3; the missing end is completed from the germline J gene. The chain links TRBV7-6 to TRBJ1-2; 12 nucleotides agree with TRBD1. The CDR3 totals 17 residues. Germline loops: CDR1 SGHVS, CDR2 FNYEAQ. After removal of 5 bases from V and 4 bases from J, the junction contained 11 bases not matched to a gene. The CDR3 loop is CASSTGPGTGGVYGYTF. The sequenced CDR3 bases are TGTGCCAGCAGCACGGGTCCCGGGACAGGGGGCGTCTATGGC.